These T cell receptor beta chains were read from a single sample in a study of molecular identifiers for immune sequencing clone quantification. One entry per CDR3 protein, called by TCRdb with MiXCR from the PCR reads. The profile shows nearly 650,000 distinct CDR3 sequences, around 25% of them singletons. Material for sequencing was naive CD8+ T cells from blood, with Jurkat cell RNA spiked in. These receptors all come from a human donor in good health. Some libraries in this study had Jurkat cell RNA spiked in. CDR3s include the opening cysteine and the closing phenylalanine or tryptophan. The D gene is left open where the match is weak. Some rows have no size entry. The others give once, few or many, or a class for an expanded clone.

j_gene | abundance | v_gene | d_gene | CDR3nt | CDR3aa
TRBJ2-1 | few | TRBV5-1 | TRBD2 | TGCGCCAGCAGCATCCTAGCGGGGGGTGCATTCGGGCAGTTCTTC | CASSILAGGAFGQFF
TRBJ2-3 | . | TRBV6-6 | TRBD2 | TGTGCCAGCAGTTACTCCAAGACTAGCGGGGGGGCAGCAGATACGCAGTATTTT | CASSYSKTSGGAADTQYF
TRBJ1-5 | many | TRBV20-1 | . | TGCAGTGCTAGAGGGGAGGGAAATCAGCCCCAGCATTTT | CSARGEGNQPQHF
TRBJ2-3 | . | TRBV19 | . | TGTGTCAGTAGTCTCCCGGGGGGCACAGATACGCAGTATTTT | CVSSLPGGTDTQYF
TRBJ2-1 | many | TRBV23-1 | . | TGCGCCAGCAGTCCTTGGCACTACAATGAGCAGTTCTTC | CASSPWHYNEQFF
TRBJ2-3 | many | TRBV7-9 | . | TGTGCCAGCAGCTTAGAAGGAATAGGGACACGGCTTGAAACAGATACGCAGTATTTT | CASSLEGIGTRLETDTQYF
TRBJ2-7 | . | TRBV7-9 | . | TGTGCCAGCACAAGTTCACGCGCTGACCTTACCATGGAGCAGTACTTC | CASTSSRADLTMEQYF
TRBJ2-7 | few | TRBV12-3/TRBV12-4 | . | TGTGCCAGCAGTTTAGCGCTAAGGGGCTACGAGCAGTACTTC | CASSLALRGYEQYF
TRBJ2-7 | many | TRBV29-1 | . | TGCAGCGTTTTTGGGGCGGTTGCCTACGAGCAGTACTTC | CSVFGAVAYEQYF
TRBJ1-1 | many | TRBV27 | . | TGTGCCAGCAGTTACTACAGGTCCGCGGAAGCTTTCTTT | CASSYYRSAEAFF
TRBJ1-4 | few | TRBV27 | . | TGTGCCAGCAGTTTATTCAGCAGAGGAGAAAAACTGTTTTTT | CASSLFSRGEKLFF
TRBJ2-2 | . | TRBV6-5 | . | TGTGCCAGCAGTTCCACAGGGGGGGACGCCGGGGAGCTGTTTTTT | CASSSTGGDAGELFF
TRBJ2-7 | many | TRBV10-3 | . | TGTGCCATCAGTGAGGACAGCTCCTACGAGCAGTACTTC | CAISEDSSYEQYF
TRBJ2-1 | once | TRBV4-1 | TRBD2 | TGCGCCAGCAGCCAAGGCAATAGCGGGAGTGGTGAGCAGATCTTC | CASSQGNSGSGEQIF
TRBJ2-3 | many | TRBV19 | . | TGTGCCAGTACGGCCCCTAGCACAGATACGCAGTATTTT | CASTAPSTDTQYF
TRBJ1-5 | . | TRBV12-3/TRBV12-4 | . | TGTGCCAGCAGTTTAGTGGCAGGTGGTGGTCAGCCCCAGCATTTT | CASSLVAGGGQPQHF
TRBJ1-4 | . | TRBV3-1 | . | TGTGCCAGCAGCCAAGAAGCGTCAACTAATGAAAAACTGTTTTTT | CASSQEASTNEKLFF
TRBJ1-1 | few | TRBV11-2 | . | TGTGCCAGCAGCTTAGTTTGGGCAGTGAACACTGAAGCTTTCTTT | CASSLVWAVNTEAFF
TRBJ1-1 | . | TRBV5-1 | TRBD1 | TGCGCCAGCAGCCCGACAGGGGGCGCGCCTGAAGCTTCCTTT | CASSPTGGAPEASF
TRBJ1-1 | many | TRBV7-9 | . | TGTGCCAGCAGCCCCCCCCAACCAGATGAAGCTTTCTTT | CASSPPQPDEAFF
TRBJ2-2 | . | TRBV20-1 | TRBD1 | TGCAGTGCTAGAAACAGGGGGCACTTGGACACCGGGGAGCTGTTTTTT | CSARNRGHLDTGELFF
TRBJ2-3 | few | TRBV5-6 | TRBD2 | TGTGCCAGCAGCTTTCCCCCCGCTAGCGGGAGCACAGATACGCAGTATTTT | CASSFPPASGSTDTQYF
TRBJ2-1 | . | TRBV19 | . | TGTGCCAGTAAAAGTAAGGGAGGCCATGAGCAGTTCTTC | CASKSKGGHEQFF
TRBJ2-7 | many | TRBV20-1 | . | TGCAGTGCTAGAGATAGCGGAGTAGAATACTACGAGCAGTACTTC | CSARDSGVEYYEQYF
TRBJ2-1 | . | TRBV20-1 | TRBD2 | TGCAGTGCTAGGCCGAGACTAGCGGGAGGAGTCTATGAGCAGTTCTTC | CSARPRLAGGVYEQFF
TRBJ1-5 | few | TRBV6-2/TRBV6-3 | . | TGTGCCAGCAGTTACCCGGGGGCGGCTCAGCCCCAGCATTTT | CASSYPGAAQPQHF
TRBJ2-5 | many | TRBV6-2/TRBV6-3 | . | TGTGCCAGCAGTTCCCCGCGAGGACCCTATCCCCAAGAGACCCAGTACTTC | CASSSPRGPYPQETQYF
TRBJ1-4 | few | TRBV6-5 | . | TGTGCCAGCACCCCGGGACCGCCTTTGGCTAATGAAAAACTGTTTTTT | CASTPGPPLANEKLFF
TRBJ1-5 | . | TRBV7-6 | . | TGTGCCAGCAGCTTATCGGCCCCCTATACCGTCGGGGGTAAGGTAGATCAGCCCCAGCATTTT | CASSLSAPYTVGGKVDQPQHF
TRBJ1-2 | many | TRBV7-9 | . | TGTGCCAGCAGCATCAACTATGGCTACACCTTC | CASSINYGYTF
TRBJ2-3 | few | TRBV27 | . | TGTGCCAGCAGTTTATCGACCCCTCCGGACTACACAGATACGCAGTATTTT | CASSLSTPPDYTDTQYF
TRBJ1-5 | many | TRBV27 | . | TGTGCCAGCAGACCCGGACAAGATAGCAATCAGCCCCAGCATTTT | CASRPGQDSNQPQHF
TRBJ1-3 | few | TRBV9 | . | TGTGCCAGCACCTCTTCCGGCGGGGGGAGAAACACCATATATTTT | CASTSSGGGRNTIYF
TRBJ2-7 | . | TRBV20-1 | TRBD2 | TGCAGTGCTGAACCTCGCGGGGGAAACTCCTACGAGCAGTACTTC | CSAEPRGGNSYEQYF
TRBJ2-1 | once | TRBV27 | . | TGTGCCAGCAGTAAGTGGTTGGGGACCTATGGTAACAATGAGCAGTTCTTC | CASSKWLGTYGNNEQFF
TRBJ1-4 | many | TRBV7-9 | TRBD1 | TGTGCCAGCAGCTCCGGGACAGGAGCAACTAATGAAAAACTGTTTTTT | CASSSGTGATNEKLFF
TRBJ1-4 | few | TRBV6-5 | TRBD1 | TGTGCCAGCAGAACGGGACAGAGAAAATTAGGTGAAAAACTGTTTTTT | CASRTGQRKLGEKLFF
TRBJ2-5 | . | TRBV7-2 | . | TGTGCCAGCAGTTACCCCGCGTTGGTGGGGGTCCAAGAGACCCCGTACTTC | CASSYPALVGVQETPYF
TRBJ1-1 | few | TRBV7-9 | . | TGTGCCACCCTAGAGGGCACTGAAGCTTTCTTT | CATLEGTEAFF
TRBJ2-2 | many | TRBV20-1 | TRBD2 | TGCAGTGCTTATCCCCTGACTAGCGCGAACACCGGGGAGCTGTTTTTT | CSAYPLTSANTGELFF
TRBJ2-7 | many | TRBV5-5 | . | TGTGCCAGCAGCCCGGTGGCCGAATGGGAGCAGTACTTC | CASSPVAEWEQYF
TRBJ2-5 | many | TRBV27 | TRBD2 | TGTGCCAGTTCATCCTCAGCGGGAGGAGAGACCCAGTACTTC | CASSSSAGGETQYF
TRBJ2-7 | once | TRBV29-1 | . | TGCAGCGTCATTCTCACTGACTACGAGCAGTACTTC | CSVILTDYEQYF
TRBJ1-1 | few | TRBV19 | . | TGTGCCAGTAGAAGACCTGAGGACACTGAAGCTTTCTTT | CASRRPEDTEAFF
TRBJ2-7 | . | TRBV19 | . | TGTGCCAGTAGTTTCCGGCCCGCGTACGAGCTGTACTTC | CASSFRPAYELYF
TRBJ2-7 | few | TRBV28 | . | TGTGCCAGCAGTTCCATAGGTACAGCAGCTTACGAGCAGTACTTC | CASSSIGTAAYEQYF
TRBJ2-2 | once | TRBV23-1 | . | TGCGCCAGCAGGCCCAGGGGATCGAACACCGGGGAGCTGGTTTTT | CASRPRGSNTGELVF
TRBJ2-3 | . | TRBV27 | . | TGTGCCAGCAGCCCCAGCAGGAAAAAAGCAGATACGCAGTATTTT | CASSPSRKKADTQYF
TRBJ1-3 | . | TRBV20-1 | TRBD1 | TGCAGTACTAGACAGACAGGGAGAAACACCATATATTTT | CSTRQTGRNTIYF
TRBJ2-2 | . | TRBV7-2 | TRBD1 | TGTGCCAGCACCTCGGACAGGGGGCGAGGGAACACCGGGGAGCTGTTTTTT | CASTSDRGRGNTGELFF